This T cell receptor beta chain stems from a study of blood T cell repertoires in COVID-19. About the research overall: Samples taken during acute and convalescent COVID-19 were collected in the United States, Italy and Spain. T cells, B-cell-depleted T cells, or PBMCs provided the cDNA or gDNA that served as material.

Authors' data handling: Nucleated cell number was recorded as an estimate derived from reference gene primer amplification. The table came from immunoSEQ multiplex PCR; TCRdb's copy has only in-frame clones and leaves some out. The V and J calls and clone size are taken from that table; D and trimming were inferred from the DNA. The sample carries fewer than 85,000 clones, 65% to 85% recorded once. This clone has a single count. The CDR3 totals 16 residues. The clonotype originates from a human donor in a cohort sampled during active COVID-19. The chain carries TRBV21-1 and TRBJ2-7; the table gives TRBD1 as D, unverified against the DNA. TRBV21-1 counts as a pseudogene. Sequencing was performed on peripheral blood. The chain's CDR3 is CASSKERGKGTYEQYF. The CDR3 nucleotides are TGTGCCAGCAGCAAAGAAAGGGGGAAGGGGACCTACGAGCAGTACTTC.